A single sample gave rise to the 5 T cell receptor beta chains below, sequenced in a study of cytotoxic CD8 clonotypes in ibrutinib-treated CLL. Method: immunoSEQ multiplex PCR; TCRdb's copy keeps in-frame clones and lacks some. Of roughly 250,000 clones listed, under 80% were seen once; the top ten hold over 15%. Sequenced here: PBMCs, sampled after 24 months of ibrutinib treatment. The receptors were sampled from a human donor with chronic lymphocytic leukemia.

The chain couples TRBV29-1 to TRBJ1-5; the match to TRBD1 covers 10 bases. There are 13 residues in the CDR3. Germline V gene data show CDR1 as SQVTM and CDR2 as ANQGSEA. V lost 6 bases, J lost 6 bases, and 5 bases stayed unmatched. The CDR3, as DNA: TGCAGCGTCCTCGGACAGGGGGGTCAGCCCCAGCATTTT. Its translation: CSVLGQGGQPQHF. Drawing the rest from reference TRBV29-1 and TRBJ1-5, the complete variable domain is SAVISQKPSRDICQRGTSLTIQCQVDSQVTMMFWYRQQPGQSLTLIATANQGSEATYESGFVIDKFPISRPNLTFSTLTVSNMSPEDSSIYLCSVLGQGGQPQHFGDGTRLSIL.

This chain links TRBV18 with TRBJ1-2; no clear D. Germline V gene sequence: CDR1 KGHSH, CDR2 LQKENI. CDR3 size: 13 residues. Trimming removed 1 base from V and 2 bases from J, with 5 bases in between. CDR3 in DNA: TGTGCCAGCTCACCACTGGGGAACTATGGCTACACCTTC. It is translated as CASSPLGNYGYTF.

The chain employs TRBV4-1 and TRBJ2-7, with D unresolved. Germline CDR1 is MGHRA and CDR2 is YSYEKL. The CDR3 runs to 16 residues. V was clipped by 4 bases and J by 3 bases, with 19 bases between them. CDR3: CASSPSLAPAYYEQYF. The CDR3 DNA reads TGCGCCAGCAGCCCGTCTTTAGCTCCCGCTTACTACGAGCAGTACTTC.

This rearrangement joins TRBV11-2 to TRBJ1-2, with a possible D match to TRBD1 (5 bases). Trimming stripped 4 bases from V and 2 bases from J, with 8 bases between. CDR1 and CDR2 (germline): SGHAT, FQNNGV. There are 13 residues in the CDR3. The CDR3: CASSYDRNYGYTF. The CDR3 DNA reads TGTGCCAGCAGCTACGACAGAAACTATGGCTACACCTTC.

The chain has TRBV15 and TRBJ2-3; 12 bases map to TRBD2. J gave up 2 bases and V 5 bases, and 5 bases lay outside the gene matches. Germline values: CDR1 LNHNV, CDR2 YYDKDF (reference sequence). The CDR3 runs to 16 residues. The CDR3 spells CATSGGLAGLTDTQYF. The CDR3 DNA is TGTGCCACCAGCGGGGGACTAGCGGGTCTCACAGATACGCAGTATTTT.